Listed below are T cell receptor beta chains from one sample, sequenced in a study of vaccination effects on CD4 cells after COVID-19. Their antigens remain unidentified. The method was immunoSEQ multiplex PCR; TCRdb's version includes in-frame clones alone and lacks a portion of them. The data contain tens of thousands of clones, less than 80% of them singletons. Material: CD4+ T cells from PBMCs cultured without peptide, obtained after COVID-19 vaccination. These receptor sequences come from a human donor who received a COVID-19 vaccine. The CDR3 runs from the conserved cysteine through the conserved F or W. Clone size is not always given. Where it is, it says once, few, many or a class for expanded clones.

clone_size	j_call	v_call	cdr3_aa
few	TRBJ1-2	TRBV2	CASRDTAFYGYTF
NA	TRBJ2-5	TRBV25-1	CASSEFERPQETQYF
few	TRBJ2-3	TRBV2	CASSPTGGSTDTQYF
NA	TRBJ1-6	TRBV19	CASSRDGFSPLHF
NA	TRBJ2-3	TRBV5-5	CASSLVPKGAGVDTQYF
NA	TRBJ1-1	TRBV18	CASSQRQLLNTEAFF
NA	TRBJ1-2	TRBV5-4	CASSLDPTGGYGYTF
NA	TRBJ2-1	TRBV6-5	CASSTLAYNEQFF
NA	TRBJ2-5	TRBV10-2	CASRLAGQETQYF
few	TRBJ2-2	TRBV5-4	CASSQDRGFTGELFF
NA	TRBJ2-3	TRBV5-1	CASSYDSDTQYF
NA	TRBJ2-3	TRBV29-1	CSVPISGGSDTQYF
NA	TRBJ2-1	TRBV5-6	CASSLWQGFLAGGLNEQFF
NA	TRBJ2-5	TRBV12-5	CASGLGTPVDSQYF
NA	TRBJ2-1	TRBV7-3	CASSSQLGPDNEQFF
once	TRBJ2-1	TRBV11-2	CASSPRRRGDEQFF
NA	TRBJ1-6	TRBV6-5	CASSSRDRGTPLHF
NA	TRBJ1-5	TRBV7-2	CASSLGRTGRPQHF
NA	TRBJ2-3	TRBV9	CASSVADTRSQYF
NA	TRBJ2-3	TRBV5-8	CASPAWGRGTDTQYF
few	TRBJ1-2	TRBV5-1	CASSTPTGGVGYTF
NA	TRBJ1-2	TRBV28	CASSLGVSGYTF
NA	TRBJ1-6	TRBV23-1	CASSQGCGIGSPLHF
NA	TRBJ1-5	TRBV19	CASSPGYNQPQHF
NA	TRBJ2-6	TRBV11-2	CASSPTGSGANVLTF
few	TRBJ1-2	TRBV6-5	CASRRTGLGYGYTF
NA	TRBJ2-1	TRBV7-2	CASSLFYDEQFF
NA	TRBJ2-3	TRBV4-3	CASSQDTVTDTQYF
NA	TRBJ2-5	TRBV28	CASSWDYSGTQYF
NA	TRBJ2-5	TRBV5-1	CASGSFRAGGDETQYF
NA	TRBJ1-1	TRBV9	CASSVGTGRAFF
once	TRBJ1-5	TRBV6-6	CAREARHSNQPQHF
few	TRBJ1-5	TRBV6-5	CASSYHRQGQPQHF
once	TRBJ2-6	TRBV4-2	CASSQDIGSGANVLTF
NA	TRBJ1-1	TRBV7-2	CASSPDRGWIAEAFF
NA	TRBJ1-4	TRBV5-5	CASSLSQGRPNEKLFF
NA	TRBJ2-3	TRBV12-3/TRBV12-4	CASSFTGGYTQYF
NA	TRBJ2-6	TRBV24-1	CATSAAGANVLTF
NA	TRBJ1-6	TRBV6-2/TRBV6-3	CASSSPKTAVSYNSPLHF
once	TRBJ2-3	TRBV12-3/TRBV12-4	CASSRTFTDTQYF
once	TRBJ2-5	TRBV5-1	CASSLIVGLAGGTMETQYF
NA	TRBJ2-5	TRBV27	CASSIDRGETQYF
few	TRBJ1-2	TRBV4-3	CASSQDRGGAWGYTF
NA	TRBJ2-3	TRBV2	CASVRDRRSTDTQYF
NA	TRBJ2-2	TRBV9	CASSVGGGYYTGELFF
NA	TRBJ1-6	TRBV2	CASMSDRGNSPLHF
NA	TRBJ1-1	TRBV7-9	CASSKTGMNTEAFF
NA	TRBJ1-1	TRBV5-1	CATSPGAFKDTEAFF